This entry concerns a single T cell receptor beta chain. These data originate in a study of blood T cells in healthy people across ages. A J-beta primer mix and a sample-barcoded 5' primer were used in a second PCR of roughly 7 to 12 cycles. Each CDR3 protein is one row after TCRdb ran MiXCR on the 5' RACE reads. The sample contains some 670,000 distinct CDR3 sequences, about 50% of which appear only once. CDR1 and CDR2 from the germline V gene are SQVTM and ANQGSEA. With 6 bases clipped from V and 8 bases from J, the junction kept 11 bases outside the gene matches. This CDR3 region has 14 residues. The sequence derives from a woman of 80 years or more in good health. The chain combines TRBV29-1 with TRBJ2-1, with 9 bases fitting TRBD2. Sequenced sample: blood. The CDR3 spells CSVGTGTSSDEQFF. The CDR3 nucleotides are TGCAGCGTCGGTACCGGGACTAGCTCGGATGAGCAGTTCTTC.